These 26 T cell receptor beta chains were all obtained from the same sample, sequenced in a study of beta chain features in type 1 diabetes (dated by TCRdb to the late 2010s). General study outcomes and caveats: Type 1 diabetes patients showed a moderate but significant shortening of TCRB CDR3 length in all four CD4+ subsets.

Their specific antigens are unknown. Library generation was performed with the immunoSEQ multiplex PCR assay. The entire isolated RNA was reverse transcribed using the High Capacity cDNA Reverse Transcription Kit, and thus expressed TCRB transcripts were sequenced. What TCRdb holds here is the immuneACCESS table cut down to in-frame rearrangements. Part of the clones is not present; checked against another copy, under half of the missing clones reflect an unresolved V gene, and the others are unexplained. Counted in this sample were around 160,000 clones; approximately 10% of them appeared once. The ten largest make up roughly 0.72% of the sample. Sequencing input: central memory CD4+ T cells from blood. All receptors derive from a woman aged 25-40 years with type 1 diabetes.

The rearrangement links TRBV5-1 to TRBJ2-3; a possible D gene is TRBD1 (6 bases). The V gene's germline CDR1 is SGHRS and CDR2 YFSETQ. The CDR3 extends over 14 amino acids. Trimming pared 2 bases from V and 4 bases from J, leaving 11 bases between. The CDR3 sequence is CASSLNRAADTQYF. The DNA for the CDR3 is TGCGCCAGCAGCTTAAACAGGGCGGCAGATACGCAGTATTTT.

The gene calls are TRBV5-1 and TRBJ1-2; D is ambiguous. The ends were cut back, 7 bases at V and 4 bases at J, with 20 bases in the middle. This CDR3 spans 15 amino acids. The germline V gene has CDR1 SGHRS and CDR2 YFSETQ. For the CDR3, the DNA is TGCGCCAGCCGACTGTATCGGGGTGAAGGCTATGGCTACACCTTC. Translating it yields CASRLYRGEGYGYTF.

This clone occurred a few times. This sequence joins TRBV7-3 and TRBJ2-7; TRBD1 matches 9 bases. The CDR3 loop spans 15 amino acids. Trimming removed 6 bases from V and 3 bases from J; junction bases left unmatched: 9. Germline V CDR1 and CDR2: SGHTA, FQGTGA. The CDR3 loop reads CASSSTGGKDYEQYF. The CDR3 bases are TGTGCCAGCAGTTCGACAGGGGGTAAGGACTACGAGCAGTACTTC. Looking up the rest from reference TRBV7-3 and TRBJ2-7 gives the full variable domain: GAGVSQTPSNKVTEKGKYVELRCDPISGHTALYWYRQSLGQGPEFLIYFQGTGAADDSGLPNDRFFAVRPEGSVSTLKIQRTERGDSAVYLCASSSTGGKDYEQYFGPGTRLTVT.

The V call is TRBV9, the J call TRBJ2-1; D is possibly TRBD1 (7 bases). The CDR3 has 15 amino acids. V lost 0 bases, J lost 6 bases, and 13 bases lay in between. Germline CDR1 and CDR2: SGDLS and YYNGEE. CDR3 DNA: TGTGCCAGCAGCGTAGATGCGGGACAGTTCAATGAGCAGTTCTTC. It codes for CASSVDAGQFNEQFF.

This clone has only a few counts. This chain links TRBV29-1 with TRBJ1-3; TRBD1 aligns across 10 bases. V gave up 2 bases and J gave up 8 bases; unmatched junction bases: 6. CDR1 and CDR2 from the germline V gene are SQVTM and ANQGSEA. The CDR3 runs 14 residues. CDR3 residues: CSVERGTGADTIYF. The CDR3 DNA sequence: TGCAGCGTTGAAAGGGGGACAGGGGCTGACACCATATATTTT.

This clone was seen a handful of times. This chain links TRBV30 with TRBJ2-1; possibly TRBD2 for D (6 bases). The CDR3 spans 13 residues. The ends were cut back, 3 bases at V and 3 bases at J, with 9 bases in the middle. Germline V lookup: CDR1 GTSNPN, CDR2 SVGIG (reference sequence). CDR3 residues: CAWSGRGYNEQFF. CDR3 bases: TGTGCCTGGAGCGGGCGGGGCTACAATGAGCAGTTCTTC.

This clone appeared a few times. The chain couples TRBV6-5 to TRBJ1-4; TRBD1 aligns across 8 bases. The V and J ends lost 2 bases and 8 bases, in that order; junction bases with no gene match: 7. Per germline, CDR1 MNHEY and CDR2 SVGAGI. The CDR3 is made up of 15 amino acids. The CDR3 DNA reads as TGTGCCAGCAGTTACCAGGGGGCAAGGGAGGAAAAACTGTTTTTT. It encodes CASSYQGAREEKLFF.

The chain has TRBV5-4 and TRBJ2-7; 8 positions match TRBD2. This CDR3 is 14 amino acids long. Germline V gives CDR1 SGHNT, CDR2 YYREEE (reference sequence). Losses at the gene ends were 7 bases for V and 1 base for J; bases not matched to a gene: 7. The CDR3 DNA is TGTGCCAGCCATCCTGGCGGGAGGTCCTACGAGCAGTACTTC. Translated, it gives CASHPGGRSYEQYF.

The V call is TRBV29-1, the J call TRBJ2-5; TRBD1 is a possible D gene (5 bases). Germline assignment: CDR1 SQVTM and CDR2 ANQGSEA. V lost 2 bases and J lost 5, with 6 bases in between. The CDR3 runs to 11 residues. The CDR3 sequence: CSVEPGETQYF. As DNA, the CDR3 is TGCAGCGTTGAACCAGGGGAGACCCAGTACTTC.

This chain connects TRBV4-2 to TRBJ2-1; D call uncertain. From germline, CDR1 is LGHNA and CDR2 YNFKEQ. Between the trimmed V and J ends, which lost 1 base and 7 bases, there was a span of 11 bases. There are 14 residues in the CDR3. The CDR3 region is CASSQGLPENEQFF. The CDR3 nucleotides are TGTGCCAGCAGCCAAGGGCTGCCGGAGAATGAGCAGTTCTTC.

This clone was counted only a few times. The chain recombines TRBV23-1 with TRBJ1-5; D may be TRBD1 (5 bases). TRBV23-1 is assigned to the ORF class and has an uncertain function. V lost 2 bases and J lost 3, with 17 bases in between. The CDR3 loop spans 17 amino acids. The CDR3 nucleotides are TGCGCCAGCAGTCAACAAGGACACTCCTCACCCAATCAGCCCCAGCATTTT. Translation: CASSQQGHSSPNQPQHF.

This clone was counted only a few times. The rearrangement links TRBV11-2 to TRBJ2-5; D uncertain. Germline V CDR1 and CDR2: SGHAT, FQNNGV. This CDR3 spans 15 amino acids. Trimming stripped 3 bases from V and 2 bases from J, with 13 bases between. In DNA form, the CDR3 reads TGTGCCAGCAGCTTTTACTATGGTGCACAAGAGACCCAGTACTTC. This sequence encodes CASSFYYGAQETQYF.

With regard to this clone: Within the sample, other DNA sequences also encode this same CDR3. The chain links TRBV18 to TRBJ1-1, with TRBD1 identical over 8 bases. CDR1 is KGHSH and CDR2 is LQKENI in the germline V gene. The CDR3 length is 14 residues. V was clipped by 2 bases and J by 3 bases; unmatched bases: 2. CDR3 residues: CASSPATGDTEAFF. DNA for the CDR3: TGTGCCAGCTCACCAGCGACAGGGGACACTGAAGCTTTCTTT. Supplemented by reference TRBV18 and TRBJ1-1, the full variable domain reads NAGVMQNPRHLVRRRGQEARLRCSPMKGHSHVYWYRQLPEEGLKFMVYLQKENIIDESGMPKERFSAEFPKEGPSILRIQQVVRGDSAAYFCASSPATGDTEAFFGQGTRLTVV.

There are a few counts of this clone. This sequence joins TRBV5-4 and TRBJ1-3; D gene unclear. Trimming stripped 0 bases from V and 0 bases from J, with 13 bases between. Germline CDR1 is SGHNT and CDR2 is YYREEE (reference sequence). This CDR3 comprises 17 residues. In DNA form, the CDR3 reads TGTGCCAGCAGCTTGGGTGGCAGTGGAGTCTCTGGAAACACCATATATTTT. Amino acid sequence: CASSLGGSGVSGNTIYF.

This clone was observed a few times. V is TRBV5-6 and J is TRBJ1-2; D possibly corresponds to TRBD1 (5 bases). The germline V and J ends were trimmed by 5 bases and 4 bases, with 18 bases remaining between them. The germline gives CDR1 SGHDT, CDR2 YYEEEE. The CDR3 has 15 residues. CDR3 sequence (DNA): TGTGCCAGCAGTTCACCTCGCAGGGCGACCTATGGCTACACCTTC. Its protein product is CASSSPRRATYGYTF.

The V call is TRBV19, the J call TRBJ2-6; D perhaps matches TRBD2 (5 bases). Trimming removed 4 bases from V and 1 base from J, with 11 bases in between. CDR1 is LNHDA and CDR2 is SQIVND in the germline V gene (reference sequence). CDR3 length equals 16 residues. CDR3 nucleotide sequence: TGTGCCAGTAGTAACGGGATTTCATCTGGGGCCAACGTCCTGACTTTC. Its protein product is CASSNGISSGANVLTF.

This clone showed up just a few times. The chain uses TRBV18 and TRBJ2-5; D perhaps matches TRBD1 (7 bases). Germline V gene lookup returns CDR1 KGHSH and CDR2 LQKENI. The CDR3 extends over 17 amino acids. Deletions cut 0 bases from V and 2 bases from J, with 16 bases between. This CDR3 is CASSPPPGGIPQETQYF. The CDR3 DNA follows: TGTGCCAGCTCACCACCGCCAGGGGGGATCCCACAAGAGACCCAGTACTTC.

The chain recombines TRBV19 with TRBJ1-5; 8 bases are shared with TRBD1. The CDR3 spans 13 residues. Trimming removed 9 bases from V and 7 bases from J; junction bases left unmatched: 8. In germline, CDR1 is LNHDA, CDR2 SQIVND (reference sequence). CDR3 coding DNA: TGTGCCAGCACGGACAGGGTCGAGCAGCCCCAGCATTTT. It specifies CASTDRVEQPQHF.

The chain links TRBV7-3 to TRBJ2-3; no clear D gene. The length of the CDR3 is 14 residues. Germline CDR1 reads SGHTA; CDR2 reads FQGTGA. Trimming removed 1 base at V and 3 bases at J, with 8 bases between. CDR3 DNA sequence: TGTGCCAGCAGCTTAAGGGCAGATACAGATACGCAGTATTTT. Its translation: CASSLRADTDTQYF.

Only a few counts were recorded for this clone. The gene calls are TRBV29-1 and TRBJ2-1; D is unclear. Germline CDR1 and CDR2: SQVTM and ANQGSEA. The length of the CDR3 is 13 residues. V lost 1 base and J lost 7, with 11 bases in between. CDR3: CSVEVSIGNEQFF. CDR3 sequence (DNA): TGCAGCGTTGAAGTTTCGATCGGGAATGAGCAGTTCTTC.

This clone has just a few counts. This rearrangement joins TRBV19 to TRBJ2-4, with a possible D match to TRBD1 (6 bases). Germline assignment: CDR1 LNHDA and CDR2 SQIVND (reference sequence). The CDR3 length is 15 residues. V lost 3 bases and J 1 base, leaving 10 bases between the germline ends. In DNA, the CDR3 is TGTGCCAGTAGTATCCCCAGGGGTGCCAAAAACATTCAGTACTTC. This codes for CASSIPRGAKNIQYF.

The rearrangement uses TRBV28 and TRBJ1-1, with 8 bases lining up with TRBD1. Germline trimming cut 3 bases from V and 10 bases from J; bases unmatched to any gene: 13. The CDR3 spans 15 residues. Germline V lookup: CDR1 MDHEN, CDR2 SYDVKM. As DNA, the CDR3 is TGTGCCAGCAGTTTTCCGGACGACAGGGGCGGTCTAGCTTTCTTT. Amino acid sequence: CASSFPDDRGGLAFF.

This clone came up many times. This chain joins TRBV4-1 and TRBJ2-4, with 10 bases aligning to TRBD1. V trimming: 5 bases; J trimming: 10 bases; junction bases outside the gene matches: 11. Germline V gene lookup returns CDR1 MGHRA and CDR2 YSYEKL. CDR3 length: 15 residues. The CDR3 DNA is TGCGCCAGCAGCTTTCAAGGACAGGGGGAGTCTATTCAGTACTTC. Translation: CASSFQGQGESIQYF.

V gene TRBV6-5 combines with J gene TRBJ2-2; the match to TRBD1 covers 9 bases. The V gene's germline CDR1 is MNHEY and CDR2 SVGAGI. V shed 7 bases and J 6 bases; nucleotides not matched to a gene: 3. This CDR3 comprises 13 residues. CDR3 sequence: CASKWTGAGELFF. CDR3 DNA: TGTGCCAGCAAATGGACAGGGGCCGGGGAGCTGTTTTTT.

This clone was detected only a few times. As DNA, the CDR3 is TGCGCCAGCAGCTTGGGACAGTACTATGGCTACACCTTC. This codes for CASSLGQYYGYTF. The chain links TRBV5-1 to TRBJ1-2; D perhaps matches TRBD1 (5 bases). V was clipped by 0 bases and J by 3 bases, with 6 bases between them. This CDR3 is built from 13 residues. CDR1 is SGHRS and CDR2 is YFSETQ in the germline V gene.

This clone appeared a few times. V is TRBV9 and J is TRBJ2-3; D gene unclear. V lost 0 bases, J lost 2 bases, and 10 bases lay in between. The germline V gene has CDR1 SGDLS and CDR2 YYNGEE. The CDR3 has 15 residues. The DNA of the CDR3 is TGTGCCAGCAGCGTAGATTTGAGGCACACAGATACGCAGTATTTT. Its protein is CASSVDLRHTDTQYF.